This T cell receptor (beta chain) came from a study of T cell responses to AZD1222 COVID-19 vaccine. TCRdb keeps only in-frame clones here, not all; method: immunoSEQ multiplex PCR. This sample has hundreds of thousands of clones, with approximately 94% found just once. The CDR3 loop spans 15 amino acids. Germline loops: CDR1 MNHNY, CDR2 SVGAGI (reference sequence). V was clipped by 6 bases and J by 4 bases, with 15 bases between them. The sample consisted of peripheral blood, taken on day 0 of MenACWY control vaccination. The TCR was taken from an adult in good health. V is TRBV6-6 and J is TRBJ1-4; no firm D call. CDR3 amino acids: CASRPPPERNEKLFF. The CDR3 DNA reads TGTGCCAGCAGACCTCCGCCGGAACGTAATGAAAAACTGTTTTTT.